This TCR beta chain was sequenced in a study of T cell changes during pregnancy in multiple sclerosis. Produced via immunoSEQ multiplex PCR; TCRdb's table is partial and in-frame only. This sample yields some 97,000 clones, of which about 90% are seen a single time; around 2.1% belongs to the top ten. The V segment lost 2 bases and the J segment 0 bases; nucleotides outside the gene matches: 6. The CDR3 extends over 16 amino acids. In germline, CDR1 is SNHLY, CDR2 FYNNEI. The sequence was obtained from a female donor with multiple sclerosis, enrolled in a pregnancy study. Sample: peripheral blood, taken after pregnancy. V gene TRBV2 combines with J gene TRBJ2-5; 7 bases line up with TRBD1. The CDR3 sequence: CASSEFGTVYQETQYF. For the CDR3, the DNA is TGTGCCAGCAGTGAATTTGGGACAGTGTACCAAGAGACCCAGTACTTC.